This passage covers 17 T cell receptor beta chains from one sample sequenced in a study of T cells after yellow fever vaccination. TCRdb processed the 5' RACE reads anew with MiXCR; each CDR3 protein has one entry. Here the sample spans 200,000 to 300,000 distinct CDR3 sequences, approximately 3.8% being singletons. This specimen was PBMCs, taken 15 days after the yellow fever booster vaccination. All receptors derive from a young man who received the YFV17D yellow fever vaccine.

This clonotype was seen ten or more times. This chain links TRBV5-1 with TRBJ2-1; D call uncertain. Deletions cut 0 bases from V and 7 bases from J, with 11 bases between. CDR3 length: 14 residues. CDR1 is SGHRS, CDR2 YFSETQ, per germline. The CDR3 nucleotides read TGCGCCAGCAGCTTGGGAGGCGGAAGGAATGAGCAGTTCTTC. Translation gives CASSLGGGRNEQFF.

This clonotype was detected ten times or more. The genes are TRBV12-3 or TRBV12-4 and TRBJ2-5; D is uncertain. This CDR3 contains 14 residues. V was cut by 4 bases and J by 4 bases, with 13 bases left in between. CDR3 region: CASSSRVPGETQYF. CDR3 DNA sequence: TGTGCCAGCAGTTCTCGGGTCCCAGGAGAGACCCAGTACTTC.

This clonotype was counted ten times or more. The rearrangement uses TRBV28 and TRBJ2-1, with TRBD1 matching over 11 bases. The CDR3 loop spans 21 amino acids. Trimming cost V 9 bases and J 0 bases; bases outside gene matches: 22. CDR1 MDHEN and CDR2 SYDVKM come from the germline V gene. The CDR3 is CARPDRGRLGSTINSYNEQFF. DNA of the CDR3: TGTGCCAGGCCGGACAGGGGGCGGTTGGGTTCAACCATTAACTCCTACAATGAGCAGTTCTTC.

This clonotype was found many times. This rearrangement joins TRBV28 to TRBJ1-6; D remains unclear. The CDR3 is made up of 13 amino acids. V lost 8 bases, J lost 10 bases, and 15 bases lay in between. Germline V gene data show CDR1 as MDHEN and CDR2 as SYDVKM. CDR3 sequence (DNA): TGTGCCAGCGGCTCACGGTTCGGGTCACCCCTCCACTTT. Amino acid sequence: CASGSRFGSPLHF.

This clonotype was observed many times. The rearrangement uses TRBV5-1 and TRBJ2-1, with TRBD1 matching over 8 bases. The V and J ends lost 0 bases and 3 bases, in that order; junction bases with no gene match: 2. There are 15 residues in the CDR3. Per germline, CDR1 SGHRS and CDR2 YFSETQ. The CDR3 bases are TGCGCCAGCAGCTTGGGGACAGGGATCTACAATGAGCAGTTCTTC. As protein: CASSLGTGIYNEQFF.

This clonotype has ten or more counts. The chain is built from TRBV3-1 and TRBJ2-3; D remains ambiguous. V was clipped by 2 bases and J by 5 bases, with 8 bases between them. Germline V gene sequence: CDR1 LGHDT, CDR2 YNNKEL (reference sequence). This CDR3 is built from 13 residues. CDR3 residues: CASSQQVGDTQYF. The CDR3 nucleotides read TGTGCCAGCAGCCAACAGGTTGGAGATACGCAGTATTTT.

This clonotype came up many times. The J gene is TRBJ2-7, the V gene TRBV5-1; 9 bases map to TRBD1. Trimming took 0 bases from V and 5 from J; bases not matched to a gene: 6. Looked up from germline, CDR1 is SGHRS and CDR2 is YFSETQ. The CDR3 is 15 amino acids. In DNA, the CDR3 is TGCGCCAGCAGCTTGGCCCTACAGGGGGCCAACGAGCAGTACTTC. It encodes CASSLALQGANEQYF.

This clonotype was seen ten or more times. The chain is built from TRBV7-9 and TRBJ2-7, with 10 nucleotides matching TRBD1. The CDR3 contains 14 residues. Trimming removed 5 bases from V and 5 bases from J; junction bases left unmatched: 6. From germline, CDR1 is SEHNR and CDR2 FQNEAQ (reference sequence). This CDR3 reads CASSPGTGVNEQYF. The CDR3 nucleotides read TGTGCCAGCAGCCCCGGGACAGGGGTAAACGAGCAGTACTTC.

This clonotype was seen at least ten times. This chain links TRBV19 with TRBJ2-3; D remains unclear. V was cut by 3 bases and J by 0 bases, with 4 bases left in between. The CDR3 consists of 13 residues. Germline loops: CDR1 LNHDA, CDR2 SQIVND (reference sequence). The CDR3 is CASSIQSTDTQYF. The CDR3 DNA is TGTGCCAGTAGTATTCAGAGCACAGATACGCAGTATTTT.

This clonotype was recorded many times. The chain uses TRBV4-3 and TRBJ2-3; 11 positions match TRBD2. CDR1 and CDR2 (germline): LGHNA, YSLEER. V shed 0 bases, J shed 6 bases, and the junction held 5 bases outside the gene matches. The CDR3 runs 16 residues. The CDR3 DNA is TGCGCCAGCAGCCAAGATGTAGCGGGGGGGTCCGATACGCAGTATTTT. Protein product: CASSQDVAGGSDTQYF.

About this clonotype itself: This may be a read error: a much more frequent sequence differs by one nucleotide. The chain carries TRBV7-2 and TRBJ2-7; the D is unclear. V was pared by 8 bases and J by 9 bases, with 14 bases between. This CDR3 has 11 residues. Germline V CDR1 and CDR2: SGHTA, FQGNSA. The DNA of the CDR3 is TGTGCCAGCTGCTCCGGGCTGGGGCAGTACTTC. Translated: CASCSGLGQYF.

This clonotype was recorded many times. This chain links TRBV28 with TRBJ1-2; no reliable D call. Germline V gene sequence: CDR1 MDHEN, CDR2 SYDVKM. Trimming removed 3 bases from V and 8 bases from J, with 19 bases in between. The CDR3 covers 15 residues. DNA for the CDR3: TGTGCCAGCAGTTTGATCCCCGGTCCGAGTGGCGGCTACACCTTC. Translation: CASSLIPGPSGGYTF.

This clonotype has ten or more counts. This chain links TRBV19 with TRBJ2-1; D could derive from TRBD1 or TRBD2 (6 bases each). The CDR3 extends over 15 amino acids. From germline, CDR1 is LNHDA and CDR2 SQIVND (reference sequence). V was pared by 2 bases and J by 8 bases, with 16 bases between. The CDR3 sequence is CASSILGGQAYEQFF. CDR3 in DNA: TGTGCCAGTAGTATATTGGGGGGCCAGGCCTATGAGCAGTTCTTC.

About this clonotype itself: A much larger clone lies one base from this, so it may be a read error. The CDR3 spells CASCPPSGTGELFF. CDR3 coding DNA: TGTGCCAGCTGCCCGCCCTCGGGCACCGGGGAGCTGTTTTTT. The chain employs TRBV5-5 and TRBJ2-2, with D hard to call. CDR3 length: 14 residues. Germline values: CDR1 SGHKS, CDR2 YYEKEE (reference sequence). With 7 bases removed from V and 4 bases from J, the gap between germline ends came to 14 bases.

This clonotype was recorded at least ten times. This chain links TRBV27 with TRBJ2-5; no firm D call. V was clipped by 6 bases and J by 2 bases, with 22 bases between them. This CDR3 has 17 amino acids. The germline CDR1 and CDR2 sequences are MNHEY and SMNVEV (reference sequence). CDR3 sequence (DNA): TGTGCCAGCAGAAATCCCACTAAGCCTCGTACGCAAGAGACCCAGTACTTC. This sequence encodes CASRNPTKPRTQETQYF.

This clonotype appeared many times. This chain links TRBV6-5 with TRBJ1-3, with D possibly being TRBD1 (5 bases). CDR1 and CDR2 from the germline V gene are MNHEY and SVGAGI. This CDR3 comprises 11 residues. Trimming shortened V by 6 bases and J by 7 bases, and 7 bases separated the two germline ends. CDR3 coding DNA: TGTGCCAGCAGAGAGGGGAACACCATATATTTT. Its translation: CASREGNTIYF.

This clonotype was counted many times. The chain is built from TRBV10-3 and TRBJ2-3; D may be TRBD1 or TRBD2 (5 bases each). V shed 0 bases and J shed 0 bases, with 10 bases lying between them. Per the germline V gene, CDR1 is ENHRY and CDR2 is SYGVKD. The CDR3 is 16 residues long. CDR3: CAISESGVTSTDTQYF. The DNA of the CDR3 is TGTGCCATCAGTGAGTCGGGGGTTACTAGCACAGATACGCAGTATTTT.